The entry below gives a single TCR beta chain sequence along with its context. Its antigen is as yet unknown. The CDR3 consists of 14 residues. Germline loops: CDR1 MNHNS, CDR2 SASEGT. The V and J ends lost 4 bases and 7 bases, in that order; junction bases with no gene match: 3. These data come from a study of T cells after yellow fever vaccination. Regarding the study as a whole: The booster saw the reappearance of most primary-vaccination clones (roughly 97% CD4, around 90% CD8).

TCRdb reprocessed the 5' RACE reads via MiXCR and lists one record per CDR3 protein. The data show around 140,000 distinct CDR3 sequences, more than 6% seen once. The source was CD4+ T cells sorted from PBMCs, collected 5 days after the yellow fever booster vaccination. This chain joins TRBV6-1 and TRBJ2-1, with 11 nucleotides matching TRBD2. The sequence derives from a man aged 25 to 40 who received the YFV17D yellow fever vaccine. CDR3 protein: CASSVSGRVNEQFF. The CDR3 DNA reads TGTGCCAGCAGTGTTAGCGGGAGGGTTAATGAGCAGTTCTTC.